These 29 T cell receptor beta chains were sequenced from one sample in a study of blood T cell repertoires in COVID-19. The method was immunoSEQ multiplex PCR; TCRdb's version includes in-frame clones alone and lacks a portion of them. The sample consists of 95,000 to 150,000 clones, around 77% of them appearing once. Material for sequencing was peripheral blood. Source of these receptors: a man in his 60s with active or convalescent COVID-19.

The chain recombines TRBV29-1 with TRBJ1-5; D gene unclear. The CDR3 is made up of 15 amino acids. The V gene's germline CDR1 is SQVTM and CDR2 ANQGSEA. Trimming removed 7 bases from V and 4 bases from J, with 20 bases in between. DNA for the CDR3: TGCAGCGCCATCGTAGAATCAAGCCCTAATCAGCCCCAGCATTTT. This gives the protein CSAIVESSPNQPQHF.

The chain joins TRBV27 to TRBJ2-7; D ambiguous. Trimming shortened V by 0 bases and J by 7 bases, and 10 bases separated the two germline ends. The CDR3 loop spans 13 amino acids. From germline, CDR1 is MNHEY and CDR2 SMNVEV (reference sequence). CDR3 sequence reads: CASSLSIRREQYF. As DNA, the CDR3 is TGTGCCAGCAGTTTATCGATCCGGCGGGAGCAGTACTTC.

V is TRBV14 and J is TRBJ2-3; D gene ambiguous. Deletions cut 1 base from V and 7 bases from J, with 3 bases between. This CDR3 has 11 residues. The germline V gene has CDR1 SGHDN and CDR2 FVKESK. The CDR3 sequence: CASSQANTQYF. The CDR3 DNA follows: TGTGCCAGCAGCCAAGCAAATACGCAGTATTTT.

The genes are TRBV14 and TRBJ1-1; D remains ambiguous. Germline V gives CDR1 SGHDN, CDR2 FVKESK. CDR3 length: 14 amino acids. Trimming took off 0 bases at V and 1 base at J, with 6 bases between the two ends. CDR3: CASSQDPGNTEAFF. The CDR3 DNA reads TGTGCCAGCAGCCAAGATCCAGGGAACACTGAAGCTTTCTTT.

With regard to this clone: The sample has other DNA sequences that encode this CDR3 too. The CDR3 protein is CASSWGLENEQFF. CDR3 DNA sequence: TGTGCCAGCAGTTGGGGACTAGAGAATGAGCAGTTCTTC. The rearrangement joins TRBV6-2 or TRBV6-3 to TRBJ2-1, with TRBD2 matching over 8 bases. The CDR3 contains 13 residues. Germline CDR1 is MNHEY and CDR2 is SVGEGT. The J segment lost 7 bases and the V segment lost 4 bases, leaving 3 bases of the junction unmatched.

The chain links TRBV29-1 to TRBJ2-7; the D gene is possibly TRBD2 (6 bases). V lost 3 bases and J lost 3, with 9 bases in between. The CDR3 is 12 residues long. Germline values: CDR1 SQVTM, CDR2 ANQGSEA. The CDR3 sequence is CSVDMGGYEQYF. CDR3 DNA: TGCAGCGTTGATATGGGGGGCTACGAGCAGTACTTC.

This clone showed up just once. The rearrangement joins TRBV18 to TRBJ2-7; 9 bases fit TRBD1. Germline CDR1 and CDR2: KGHSH and LQKENI. The CDR3 consists of 14 residues. V lost 2 bases, J lost 9 bases, and 8 bases stayed unmatched. CDR3: CASSPASGTGLQYF. CDR3 coding DNA: TGTGCCAGCTCACCAGCTTCCGGGACAGGGTTGCAGTACTTC.

The genes are TRBV28 and TRBJ1-6, with a weak D call TRBD1 (5 bases). The CDR3 has 16 residues. Looked up from germline, CDR1 is MDHEN and CDR2 is SYDVKM. The ends were cut back, 4 bases at V and 9 bases at J, with 19 bases in the middle. This CDR3 reads CASSSLMKGRGSPLHF. For the CDR3, the DNA is TGTGCCAGCAGTTCCCTAATGAAGGGGCGAGGTTCACCCCTCCACTTT.

This rearrangement joins TRBV24-1 to TRBJ2-5; the match to TRBD1 covers 9 bases. Germline V gene sequence: CDR1 KGHDR, CDR2 SFDVKD. V lost 7 bases, J lost 4 bases, and 6 bases stayed unmatched. The CDR3 spans 14 residues. CDR3 in amino acids: CATSQTGGLETQYF. The CDR3 coding sequence is TGTGCCACCAGCCAGACAGGGGGTTTAGAGACCCAGTACTTC.

V gene TRBV7-9 combines with J gene TRBJ2-1; possibly TRBD1 for D (5 bases). The germline V gene has CDR1 SEHNR and CDR2 FQNEAQ (reference sequence). With 5 bases removed from V and 6 bases from J, the gap between germline ends came to 17 bases. The CDR3 is 15 amino acids. The CDR3 DNA reads as TGTGCCAGCAGCCCGGCCTGGGGCGAAGGCAATGAGCAGTTCTTC. Its protein product is CASSPAWGEGNEQFF.

In this sample, this clone turned up a few times. V gene TRBV19 combines with J gene TRBJ1-1; unclear D gene. The CDR3 runs 14 residues. The germline gives CDR1 LNHDA, CDR2 SQIVND (reference sequence). Trimming left V 5 bases short and J 5 bases short, with 15 bases between. CDR3 bases: TGTGCCAGTAGTTTTAAGCGGCTAGGGACTGAAGCTTTCTTT. This encodes CASSFKRLGTEAFF.

The J gene is TRBJ2-6, the V gene TRBV19; weak D call: TRBD2 (5 bases). V lost 5 bases and J 2 bases, leaving 13 bases between the germline ends. The CDR3 covers 16 residues. From germline, CDR1 is LNHDA and CDR2 SQIVND (reference sequence). The CDR3 nucleotides are TGTGCCAGTAGTTCTTCGGGGTCCCCTGGGGCCAACGTCCTGACTTTC. Residues: CASSSSGSPGANVLTF.

V is TRBV19 and J is TRBJ2-2; 8 nucleotides agree with TRBD1. Germline loops: CDR1 LNHDA, CDR2 SQIVND (reference sequence). The CDR3 spans 16 residues. Trimming cost V 6 bases and J 4 bases; bases outside gene matches: 10. As DNA, the CDR3 is TGTGCCAGTAGACCCGGGACAGGACTCCGCACCGGGGAGCTGTTTTTT. Protein product: CASRPGTGLRTGELFF.

The chain is built from TRBV5-1 and TRBJ2-3; D perhaps matches TRBD1 (5 bases). CDR1 and CDR2 from the germline V gene are SGHRS and YFSETQ. Deletions cut 4 bases from V and 0 bases from J, with 15 bases between. This CDR3 has 16 amino acids. CDR3 in amino acids: CASSPGDSPSTDTQYF. CDR3 nucleotide sequence: TGCGCCAGCAGCCCGGGTGACAGCCCGAGCACAGATACGCAGTATTTT.

This clone was detected a few times. The chain carries TRBV14 and TRBJ2-7; TRBD1 matches at 7 bases. V shed 4 bases and J 0 bases; nucleotides not matched to a gene: 6. Germline V CDR1 and CDR2: SGHDN, FVKESK. The length of the CDR3 is 15 residues. In DNA, the CDR3 is TGTGCCAGCAGCCCTGAGACAGGGATCTCCTACGAGCAGTACTTC. Translated: CASSPETGISYEQYF.

V and J are TRBV13 and TRBJ2-5; the D gene is possibly TRBD1 (8 bases). V lost 4 bases and J lost 2, with 17 bases in between. Germline CDR1 reads PRHDT; CDR2 reads FYEKMQ (reference sequence). The CDR3 has 16 residues. The DNA for the CDR3 is TGTGCCAGCAGCTCCCGGACAGGGAGGGATCAAGAGACCCAGTACTTC. This codes for CASSSRTGRDQETQYF.

This sequence joins TRBV6-5 and TRBJ2-3; TRBD2 matches 11 bases. CDR1 is MNHEY and CDR2 is SVGAGI in the germline V gene. The CDR3 runs to 14 residues. V gave up 8 bases and J gave up 5 bases; unmatched junction bases: 6. This chain's CDR3 is CASSTSGMGDTQYF. In DNA form, the CDR3 reads TGTGCCAGCTCGACTAGCGGGATGGGAGATACGCAGTATTTT.

V usage is TRBV15 and J usage is TRBJ2-6, with 9 bases fitting TRBD1. Per the germline V gene, CDR1 is LNHNV and CDR2 is YYDKDF (reference sequence). The CDR3 covers 17 residues. After removal of 0 bases from V and 0 bases from J, the junction contained 0 bases not matched to a gene. The CDR3 DNA reads as TGTGCCACCAGCAGAGAGGGACAGGGCTCTGGGGCCAACGTCCTGACTTTC. Protein: CATSREGQGSGANVLTF. The variable domain in full, with the rest retrieved from reference TRBV15 and TRBJ2-6, is DAMVIQNPRYQVTQFGKPVTLSCSQTLNHNVMYWYQQKSSQAPKLLFHYYDKDFNNEADTPDNFQSRRPNTSFCFLDIRSPGLGDTAMYLCATSREGQGSGANVLTFGAGSRLTVL.

This clone was seen ten or more times. This chain joins TRBV5-1 and TRBJ1-4; D may be TRBD1 (6 bases). Deletions cut 4 bases from V and 12 bases from J, with 19 bases between. The CDR3 is 14 amino acids. Germline values: CDR1 SGHRS, CDR2 YFSETQ. CDR3 coding DNA: TGCGCCAGCAGCCCCGCCCAGGGGAAGGGAGAACTGTTTTTT. It translates to CASSPAQGKGELFF.

The chain is built from TRBV6-6 and TRBJ1-1; unclear D gene. The V and J ends lost 1 base and 10 bases respectively, with 13 bases between them. This CDR3 contains 13 residues. From germline, CDR1 is MNHNY and CDR2 SVGAGI (reference sequence). CDR3 coding DNA: TGTGCCAGCAGTTACTTACACGAGGAGGGAGCTTTCTTT. Amino acids: CASSYLHEEGAFF.

This clone has just one count. The gene calls are TRBV4-3 and TRBJ2-7; 9 positions agree with TRBD2. The CDR3 has 15 residues. CDR1 and CDR2 from the germline V gene are LGHNA and YSLEER. J lost 2 bases, V lost 4 bases, and 6 bases had no gene match. The CDR3 reads CASSRLTSGTYEQYF. The CDR3 DNA is TGCGCCAGCAGCCGACTGACTAGCGGAACCTACGAGCAGTACTTC.

The rearrangement uses TRBV29-1 and TRBJ2-3; 7 bases line up with TRBD2. CDR1 and CDR2 from the germline V gene are SQVTM and ANQGSEA. This CDR3 contains 14 residues. Unmatched junction bases numbered 6, after V lost 6 bases and J lost 0 bases. For the CDR3, the DNA is TGCAGCGTCGAACTAGCGAAAAGCACAGATACGCAGTATTTT. Protein sequence: CSVELAKSTDTQYF.

J is TRBJ2-1 and V is TRBV7-3, with 12 nucleotides matching TRBD2. The CDR3 is 15 amino acids. Per the germline V gene, CDR1 is SGHTA and CDR2 is FQGTGA. Trimming cost V 3 bases and J 6 bases; bases outside gene matches: 3. CDR3 in DNA: TGTGCCAGCAGCTTGACTAGCGGGAGTTTCAATGAGCAGTTCTTC. It codes for CASSLTSGSFNEQFF. The full variable domain, completed using reference TRBV7-3 and TRBJ2-1, is GAGVSQTPSNKVTEKGKYVELRCDPISGHTALYWYRQSLGQGPEFLIYFQGTGAADDSGLPNDRFFAVRPEGSVSTLKIQRTERGDSAVYLCASSLTSGSFNEQFFGPGTRLTVL.

The chain carries TRBV19 and TRBJ2-7; 11 nucleotides line up with TRBD1. Germline CDR1 and CDR2: LNHDA and SQIVND (reference sequence). The CDR3 extends over 15 amino acids. Unmatched junction bases numbered 6, after V lost 5 bases and J lost 3 bases. The CDR3 loop reads CASSPWTGGGYEQYF. DNA of the CDR3: TGTGCCAGTAGTCCTTGGACAGGGGGCGGCTACGAGCAGTACTTC.

Only a few counts were recorded for this clone. The chain employs TRBV12-3 or TRBV12-4 and TRBJ2-7, with a weak D call TRBD1 (5 bases). The CDR3 sequence is 12 residues long. The V gene lost 7 bases and the J gene lost 2 bases, with 9 bases spanning the gap. The CDR3 DNA sequence: TGTGCCAGCAATACAGGAGCCTACGAGCAGTACTTC. Its translation: CASNTGAYEQYF.

V and J are TRBV4-3 and TRBJ1-4; 8 nucleotides match TRBD1. V shed 1 base, J shed 8 bases, and the junction held 6 bases outside the gene matches. The CDR3 consists of 15 residues. The V gene's germline CDR1 is LGHNA and CDR2 YSLEER. DNA for the CDR3: TGCGCCAGCAGCCAAGTGGGGACAGGAACGGAAAAACTGTTTTTT. Translated: CASSQVGTGTEKLFF.

The V call is TRBV28, the J call TRBJ2-5; tentative D call: TRBD1 (6 bases). This CDR3 comprises 16 residues. CDR1 and CDR2 from the germline V gene are MDHEN and SYDVKM. V lost 2 bases and J lost 4, with 17 bases in between. This chain's CDR3 is CASSLRRGGSRETQYF. DNA of the CDR3: TGTGCCAGCAGTTTAAGGCGTGGGGGCTCGCGAGAGACCCAGTACTTC.

J is TRBJ2-1 and V is TRBV7-2, with 7 bases fitting TRBD2. The CDR3 covers 15 residues. The ends lost 1 base at V and 7 bases at J; junction bases unmatched: 7. From germline, CDR1 is SGHTA and CDR2 FQGNSA. The CDR3, as DNA: TGTGCCAGCAGCTTAGGCGGGAGTAATCGGAATGAGCAGTTCTTC. This gives the protein CASSLGGSNRNEQFF.

V usage is TRBV24-1 and J usage is TRBJ2-1, with TRBD2 as a possible D gene (6 bases). Germline assignment: CDR1 KGHDR and CDR2 SFDVKD. The CDR3 is made up of 14 amino acids. The V end was cut by 1 base, the J end by 8 bases, with 11 bases between. CDR3 DNA sequence: TGTGCCACCAGTGATTTACTAGCAAGGGATGAGCAGTTCTTC. Translated: CATSDLLARDEQFF.